The source of this T cell receptor (beta chain) is a study of early T cells in non-severe SARS-CoV-2 infection. Whole-study context: Bulk RNA from unsorted whole blood was sequenced; chains were unpaired. Study-level findings and limits: The VDJdb matching leaned toward anti-spike CD8 responses and overlooked private and CD4 specificities.

Unique molecular identifiers were attached to individual cDNA molecules. Each CDR3 protein gets one entry after TCRdb re-called the 5' RACE reads with MiXCR. The profile shows 25,000 to 35,000 distinct CDR3 sequences, around 6% of them singletons. Remarks on this clonotype: What it binds is unknown.

The CDR3 is made up of 11 amino acids. V was shortened by 5 bases and J by 14 bases, with 15 bases between the two germline ends. Looked up from germline, CDR1 is MNHEY and CDR2 is SVGEGT. This receptor was obtained from an adult who was a healthcare worker with PCR-confirmed SARS-CoV-2 infection or an uninfected control (not recorded which). The rearrangement uses TRBV6-2 or TRBV6-3 and TRBJ1-2, with D tentatively TRBD1 (5 bases). The starting material was whole blood, obtained at baseline. CDR3 region: CASSTGTARTF. In nucleotides, the CDR3 is TGTGCCAGCAGTACCGGGACGGCCCGTACCTTC.